The 15 T cell receptor beta chains reported below all come from one sample, sequenced in a study of chemoradiotherapy in HPV16-positive cancers (dated by TCRdb to between 2020 and 2023). The protocol used for the library was the immunoSEQ multiplex PCR assay. TCRdb's version of the immuneACCESS table is confined to in-frame rearrangements and falls short of the full clone set. An unresolved V gene accounts for under half of the shortfall where checked; the remainder is of unknown origin. Across this sample there are approximately 17,000 clones, with roughly nine tenths seen only once. The ten top clones hold less than 2.5% of the sample. Sequencing used blood, obtained from a patient who underwent chemoradiotherapy. Receptors originate from a human donor with HPV-associated anogenital cancer.

V and J are TRBV2 and TRBJ1-6; D is unresolved. CDR3 length: 12 residues. Germline values: CDR1 SNHLY, CDR2 FYNNEI. Trimming pared 0 bases from V and 6 bases from J, leaving 0 bases between. Written as DNA, the CDR3 is TGTGCCAGCAGTGAAGCTAATTCACCCCTCCACTTT. As protein: CASSEANSPLHF.

The rearrangement uses TRBV11-2 and TRBJ1-4, with a possible D match to TRBD1 (6 bases). V dropped 5 bases and J dropped 0 bases, with 10 bases sitting between them. Germline V gives CDR1 SGHAT, CDR2 FQNNGV. This CDR3 is 15 amino acids long. CDR3 sequence reads: CASSEDSATNEKLFF. The CDR3, as DNA: TGTGCCAGCAGCGAGGACAGCGCAACTAATGAAAAACTGTTTTTT.

The chain employs TRBV25-1 and TRBJ1-2, with 8 bases lining up with TRBD1. The trim removed 6 bases at V and 5 bases at J, leaving 8 bases unmatched. CDR3 length: 14 amino acids. CDR1 and CDR2 from the germline V gene are MGHDK and SYGVNS. CDR3 residues: CASSAGTGLYGYTF. CDR3 bases: TGTGCCAGCAGCGCCGGGACAGGCCTTTATGGCTACACCTTC.

The V call is TRBV5-1, the J call TRBJ1-3, with a possible D match to TRBD1 (5 bases). The germline V gene has CDR1 SGHRS and CDR2 YFSETQ. The CDR3 is made up of 14 amino acids. V gave up 0 bases and J gave up 6 bases, with 10 bases separating them. The CDR3 loop is CASSLAPGSNTIYF. The CDR3 coding sequence is TGCGCCAGCAGCTTGGCTCCAGGGTCAAACACCATATATTTT.

The chain couples TRBV29-1 to TRBJ1-1, with D unclear. The germline V gene has CDR1 SQVTM and CDR2 ANQGSEA. The V gene lost 4 bases and the J gene lost 9 bases, with 15 bases spanning the gap. The CDR3 sequence is 12 residues long. The CDR3 DNA follows: TGCAGCGTTGTAGACATAACCCTACAAGCTTTCTTT. Protein product: CSVVDITLQAFF.

The V call is TRBV7-9, the J call TRBJ2-7; 9 bases map to TRBD1. Germline CDR1 is SEHNR and CDR2 is FQNEAQ (reference sequence). V dropped 4 bases and J dropped 2; count of bases not matched to a gene: 12. CDR3 size: 17 residues. Here the CDR3 DNA reads TGTGCCAGCAGCTCTTCCCCAGGGACAGGGAAGACCTACGAGCAGTACTTC. It yields the protein CASSSSPGTGKTYEQYF.

The chain couples TRBV29-1 to TRBJ2-7, with a tentative D call TRBD2 (6 bases). Germline CDR1 and CDR2: SQVTM and ANQGSEA. This CDR3 region has 15 residues. Trimming left V 6 bases short and J 7 bases short, with 25 bases between. The CDR3 protein is CSVSGSEGGKWEQYF. As DNA, the CDR3 is TGCAGCGTCTCGGGGTCTGAGGGCGGGAAGTGGGAGCAGTACTTC.

The chain uses TRBV4-1 and TRBJ1-1; the D gene is possibly TRBD1 (5 bases). Germline V CDR1 and CDR2: MGHRA, YSYEKL. The V end was cut by 4 bases, the J end by 4 bases, with 19 bases between. The CDR3 contains 16 residues. CDR3 coding DNA: TGCGCCAGCAGCCGTTCCTTGGGGGTCTTGGGCACTGAAGCTTTCTTT. Its translation: CASSRSLGVLGTEAFF.

The chain is built from TRBV11-3 and TRBJ2-3; TRBD2 aligns across 7 bases. Trimming took 0 bases from V and 3 from J; bases not matched to a gene: 3. The CDR3 totals 15 residues. Per the germline V gene, CDR1 is SGHNT and CDR2 is YENEEA. The CDR3 DNA reads TGTGCCAGCAGCTTAGATTCGGGGGGTACAGATACGCAGTATTTT. Protein: CASSLDSGGTDTQYF.

The J gene is TRBJ1-3, the V gene TRBV6-5; D call uncertain. V was cut by 7 bases and J by 2 bases, with 12 bases left in between. Germline V gene sequence: CDR1 MNHEY, CDR2 SVGAGI. This CDR3 region has 14 residues. The CDR3 coding sequence is TGTGCCAGCAAACGCTCGGAGACTGGAAACACCATATATTTT. This sequence encodes CASKRSETGNTIYF.

To note about this clone: At one end, the junction sequence differs from germline, possibly due to a read error. V gene TRBV30 combines with J gene TRBJ2-7, with a tentative D call TRBD2 (6 bases). CDR1 and CDR2 (germline): GTSNPN, SVGIG (reference sequence). This CDR3 contains 13 residues. The CDR3 spells CAWSVLLSRERYF. CDR3 nucleotide sequence: TGTGCCTGGAGTGTACTACTCTCTCGGGAGCGGTACTTC.

For the CDR3, the DNA is TGTGCAAGTCGTCTTGACAGGTTTCATGGCTACACCTTC. Translated, it gives CASRLDRFHGYTF. V is TRBV12-2 and J is TRBJ1-2; the DNA was not compared with TRBD1, the D call given in the table. TRBV12-2 is an annotated pseudogene. This CDR3 spans 13 amino acids.

The DNA of the CDR3 is TGTGCCAGCAGTGAGACTAGCGGGATCACGATATCCTACGAGCAGTACTTC. Translation gives CASSETSGITISYEQYF. The V call is TRBV28, the J call TRBJ2-7; 11 nucleotides line up with TRBD2. This CDR3 is 17 amino acids long. The V gene end was trimmed by 5 bases and the J gene end by 1 base; junction bases not matched to a gene: 10. Germline-derived CDR1 and CDR2 are MDHEN and SYDVKM.

J is TRBJ2-1 and V is TRBV18; D gene ambiguous. Germline lookup yields CDR1 KGHSH and CDR2 LQKENI. The CDR3 length is 13 residues. Trimming removed 0 bases at V and 6 bases at J, with 6 bases between. CDR3 bases: TGTGCCAGCTCACCACCCGACGCCAATGAGCAGTTCTTC. Translation: CASSPPDANEQFF.

CDR3 in amino acids: CASSLERSETQYF. DNA for the CDR3: TGCGCCAGCAGCTTGGAGAGATCAGAGACCCAGTACTTC. The rearrangement joins TRBV5-1 to TRBJ2-5; the D is unclear. This CDR3 region has 13 residues. V shed 0 bases and J shed 4 bases, with 7 bases lying between them. Per the germline V gene, CDR1 is SGHRS and CDR2 is YFSETQ.